A selection of T cell receptor beta chains follows, all from one sample in a study of cytomegalovirus exposure and HLA in healthy donors. Produced via immunoSEQ multiplex PCR; TCRdb's table is partial and in-frame only. This sample carries 150,000 to 180,000 clones, 74% of them seen once, and the ten largest clones take around 1.9%. Material: PBMCs. The receptors here all came from a man under 40 in good health and CMV-seronegative. Each CDR3 is given with its conserved first and last residue. D genes are given only for firm matches. The size entry is marked missing in some rows and otherwise reads once, few, many or a size class.

len,j_gene,v_gene,d_gene,abundance,CDR3nt,CDR3aa
16,TRBJ2-2,TRBV5-5,TRBD1,few,TGTGCCAGCAGCTGGGGGACAGGGCCGAACACCGGGGAGCTGTTTTTT,CASSWGTGPNTGELFF
13,TRBJ1-1,TRBV7-3,.,.,TGTGCCAGCAGCTCCCGACAGGAGGCTGAAGCTTTCTTT,CASSSRQEAEAFF
14,TRBJ1-1,TRBV4-3,.,.,TGCGCCAGCAGCCAAGCTGAGGGGCGGGATAGGGCTTTCTTT,CASSQAEGRDRAFF
14,TRBJ2-7,TRBV15,TRBD1,.,TGTGCCACCAGCAGAGAGGACAGGGGGCTTGAGCAGTACTTC,CATSREDRGLEQYF
17,TRBJ1-3,TRBV5-1,TRBD1,.,TGCGCCAGCAGCCCGGACCCGACAGGGACCTCTGGAAACACCATATATTTT,CASSPDPTGTSGNTIYF
13,TRBJ1-6,TRBV19,.,.,TGTGCCAGTAGTATCACAGCTCATTCACCCCTCCACTTT,CASSITAHSPLHF
16,TRBJ1-3,TRBV7-6,.,.,TGTGCCAGCAGCTTCCCAGGGGCCGTCTCTGGAAACACCATATATTTT,CASSFPGAVSGNTIYF
15,TRBJ2-3,TRBV5-1,.,.,TGCGCCAGCAGCTTGTTAGGACTCATCACAGATACGCAGTATTTT,CASSLLGLITDTQYF
15,TRBJ1-1,TRBV6-1,.,.,TGTGCCAGCAGTCACGGAGACCACATGAGAACCGAAGCTTTCTTT,CASSHGDHMRTEAFF
16,TRBJ1-2,TRBV5-6,.,few,TGTGCCAGCAGCTTGGCCAAGGAGGAGCTTACCTATGGCTACACCTTC,CASSLAKEELTYGYTF
13,TRBJ1-5,TRBV29-1,.,once,TGCAGCGTTAAGCCCGGAGGGGATCAGCCCCAGCATTTT,CSVKPGGDQPQHF
15,TRBJ2-7,TRBV9,TRBD1,.,TGTGCCAGCAGCCCCAGGACAGGGCGTACCTACGAGCAGTACTTC,CASSPRTGRTYEQYF
13,TRBJ2-5,TRBV5-4,.,.,TGTGCCAGCAGCTTGTACAGTCAAGAGACCCAGTACTTC,CASSLYSQETQYF
15,TRBJ1-1,TRBV18,.,.,TGTGCCAGCTCACCACAGCCCCCGGGGGATACTGAAGCTTTCTTT,CASSPQPPGDTEAFF
15,TRBJ2-2,TRBV19,.,.,TGTGCCAGTTCCTTGGCTCAGGGGATCACCGGGGAGCTGTTTTTT,CASSLAQGITGELFF
16,TRBJ1-5,TRBV25-1,.,.,TGTGCCAGCAGTGAATTCGGCAGGGAGGTGGGTCAGCCCCAGCATTTT,CASSEFGREVGQPQHF
11,TRBJ1-6,TRBV1,.,.,TGCACCAGCAGCCAAGATCCTCCCCTCCACTTT,CTSSQDPPLHF
13,TRBJ2-1,TRBV5-1,.,few,TGCGCCAGCAGCTTGGGGCAATACAATGAGCAGTTCTTC,CASSLGQYNEQFF
15,TRBJ2-6,TRBV19,.,.,TGTGCCAGTACCCTCGGACTGGCTGGGGCCAACGTCCTGACTTTC,CASTLGLAGANVLTF
16,TRBJ2-7,TRBV5-1,TRBD2,once,TGCGCCAGCAGCGCAAGACTAGCGGGGGGGCAAAACGAGCAGTACTTC,CASSARLAGGQNEQYF
16,TRBJ1-6,TRBV5-5,.,once,TGTGCCAGCAGCTTGCTCCCGGGAAGAGACAATTCACCCCTCCACTTT,CASSLLPGRDNSPLHF
16,TRBJ1-6,TRBV6-5,.,.,TGTGCCAGCAGTTATTCAGGAAGCTCCTATAATTCACCCCTCCACTTT,CASSYSGSSYNSPLHF
16,TRBJ2-1,TRBV18,TRBD1,.,TGTGCCAGCTCACCACCGGGGACAGGAGCCTACAATGAGCAGTTCTTC,CASSPPGTGAYNEQFF
14,TRBJ2-1,TRBV15,TRBD1,.,TGTGCCACCAGTTACAGGGGTTTGGTAAATGAGCAGTTCTTC,CATSYRGLVNEQFF
17,TRBJ2-3,TRBV19,.,.,TGTGCCAGTAGTATAAGGGACATCGGTGGCCTCGGAGATACGCAGTATTTT,CASSIRDIGGLGDTQYF
15,TRBJ2-5,TRBV25-1,TRBD2,.,TGTGCCAGCAGTGAGACTAGCGGGGCGAAAGAGACCCAGTACTTC,CASSETSGAKETQYF
14,TRBJ1-1,TRBV5-1,.,.,TGCGCCAGCAGCCCTTCGACAGGTAACCCTGAAGCTTTCTTT,CASSPSTGNPEAFF
16,TRBJ1-2,TRBV6-6,TRBD1,.,TGTGCCAGCAGTCCCCCTCAGGGGGCGCGCAGTTATGGCTACACCTTC,CASSPPQGARSYGYTF
14,TRBJ1-2,TRBV7-2,TRBD1,.,TGTGCCAGCACCCCCGGACAGGGTACCTATGGCTACACCTTC,CASTPGQGTYGYTF
14,TRBJ2-2,TRBV19,.,.,TGTGCCAGTAGTATAGGGCTTTTCACCGGGGAGCTGTTTTTT,CASSIGLFTGELFF
15,TRBJ2-5,TRBV18,TRBD1,.,TGTGCCAGCTCAACGACCGGGACAGGGGTGGAGACCCAGTACTTC,CASSTTGTGVETQYF
13,TRBJ2-5,TRBV5-1,.,.,TGCGCCAGCTACCCCGACGGGAAAGAGACCCAGTACTTC,CASYPDGKETQYF
17,TRBJ1-3,TRBV2,.,many,TGTGCCAGCAGTGAATGGGGCGGTCCTAGCTCTGGAAACACCATATATTTT,CASSEWGGPSSGNTIYF
13,TRBJ1-5,TRBV28,TRBD1,once,TGTGCCAGCAGTGCGTACAGGGGCCAGCCCCAGCATTTT,CASSAYRGQPQHF
13,TRBJ2-7,TRBV4-2,TRBD2,.,TGTGCCAGCAGCCAGCCCGGGGGGTCCGAGCAGTACTTC,CASSQPGGSEQYF
14,TRBJ1-5,TRBV6-1,.,few,TGTGCCAGCAGTACTCGTCAAAGCAATCAGCCCCAGCATTTT,CASSTRQSNQPQHF
11,TRBJ2-1,TRBV2,.,.,TGTGCCAGGCGCGCAGGCGCTGAGCAGTTCTTC,CARRAGAEQFF
18,TRBJ2-2,TRBV7-9,TRBD2,.,TGTGCCAGCAGTATACTAGCGGGGGCCATCACGAACACCGGGGAGCTGTTTTTT,CASSILAGAITNTGELFF
15,TRBJ2-3,TRBV7-9,TRBD2,.,TGTGCCAGCAGTAAAACTAGCGGGGGCACAGATACGCAGTATTTT,CASSKTSGGTDTQYF
13,TRBJ2-7,TRBV7-2,TRBD1,once,TGTGCCAGCAGCTCGCGGACAGGCTACGAGCAGTACTTC,CASSSRTGYEQYF
18,TRBJ2-1,TRBV9,.,once,TGTGCCAGCAGCCACCCTCGACAGGCCCTCCCTTCACGGGATGAGCAGTTCTTC,CASSHPRQALPSRDEQFF
14,TRBJ2-5,TRBV7-8,.,.,TGTGCCAGCAGCTTACCGGGGGAAAAAGAGACCCAGTACTTC,CASSLPGEKETQYF
15,TRBJ1-4,TRBV10-2,.,.,TGCGCCAGCAGTGACCCGGACAGATCCAATGAAAAACTGTTTTTT,CASSDPDRSNEKLFF
15,TRBJ2-5,TRBV7-6,.,.,TGTGCCAGCAGTGATCTAGCGAGGGGAGGAGAGACCCAGTACTTC,CASSDLARGGETQYF
14,TRBJ2-2,TRBV9,.,.,TGTGCCAGCAGCGTAGAGGCGGGCGGCGGGGAGCTGTTTTTT,CASSVEAGGGELFF
13,TRBJ2-1,TRBV6-5,TRBD1,.,TGTGCCAGCAGTTACGGGACAGGAAATGAGCAGTTCTTC,CASSYGTGNEQFF
16,TRBJ2-1,TRBV5-4,TRBD1,few,TGTGCCAGCAGCTTGGCGTGGGGGACAGGTAACAATGAGCAGTTCTTC,CASSLAWGTGNNEQFF
15,TRBJ2-3,TRBV19,.,once,TGTGCCAGTAGTACCTCTACAGATGGCACAGATACGCAGTATTTT,CASSTSTDGTDTQYF
14,TRBJ1-2,TRBV5-4,.,.,TGTGCCAGCAGCTTGGGAGGTGCTAACTATGGCTACACCTTC,CASSLGGANYGYTF
17,TRBJ2-1,TRBV9,TRBD2,.,TGTGCCAGCAGCGTAGCTGGGGCTAGCGGGCACTACAATGAGCAGTTCTTC,CASSVAGASGHYNEQFF
14,TRBJ2-7,TRBV5-1,.,few,TGCGCCAGCAGCTTGGGGGGGCAGAACTACGAGCAGTACTTC,CASSLGGQNYEQYF
17,TRBJ1-2,TRBV7-2,TRBD1,few,TGTGCCAGCAGCTCGACGAGAACCGGGACAGGGGGTAATGGCTACACCTTC,CASSSTRTGTGGNGYTF
16,TRBJ1-5,TRBV6-1,TRBD1,.,TGTGCCAGCAGTGAAGCGCGGACAGGGATGGGTCAGCCCCAGCATTTT,CASSEARTGMGQPQHF